A single sample gave rise to the 17 T cell receptor beta chains below, sequenced in a study of shared clonotypes between healthy human individuals. Sequenced by immunoSEQ multiplex PCR; TCRdb stores in-frame clones only, minus some. The sample records over a million clones, around 97% being singletons. The sample was naive CD4+ T cells sorted from blood. Subset described: CD45RA+ positively selected. The receptors shown here come from a man aged 25 to 45 in good health.

The chain joins TRBV19 to TRBJ2-3; TRBD2 aligns across 8 bases. The germline CDR1 and CDR2 sequences are LNHDA and SQIVND (reference sequence). V was clipped by 1 base and J by 5 bases; unmatched bases: 2. The CDR3 loop spans 14 amino acids. The CDR3 DNA reads as TGTGCCAGTAGTATAGGGCTAGCGGGAGATACGCAGTATTTT. It specifies CASSIGLAGDTQYF.

CDR3 coding DNA: TGTGCCAGCAGCTTTAAGGGTGGGGGGACCCAGTACTTC. This codes for CASSFKGGGTQYF. This chain links TRBV11-2 with TRBJ2-5, with D tentatively TRBD1 or TRBD2 (5 bases each). Deletions cut 3 bases from V and 7 bases from J, with 12 bases between. The CDR3 loop spans 13 amino acids. CDR1 is SGHAT, CDR2 FQNNGV, per germline.

The chain employs TRBV6-1 and TRBJ2-2, with D tentatively TRBD2 (6 bases). The CDR3 length is 15 residues. From germline, CDR1 is MNHNS and CDR2 SASEGT. Trimming left V 0 bases short and J 7 bases short, with 12 bases between. CDR3 protein: CASSEAGLAHGELFF. DNA for the CDR3: TGTGCCAGCAGTGAAGCTGGTCTAGCGCACGGGGAGCTGTTTTTT.

The rearrangement joins TRBV4-3 to TRBJ2-2; TRBD2 matches at 7 bases. The CDR3 totals 17 residues. V shed 0 bases and J 3 bases; nucleotides not matched to a gene: 7. In germline, CDR1 is LGHNA, CDR2 YSLEER. Here the CDR3 reads CASSQDKAGRDTGELFF. The CDR3 region has the DNA TGCGCCAGCAGCCAAGATAAGGCGGGGAGGGACACCGGGGAGCTGTTTTTT.

This clone was observed once. The V and J genes are TRBV4-1 and TRBJ2-7, with D uncertain. The CDR3 is 15 amino acids. CDR1 and CDR2 (germline): MGHRA, YSYEKL. V shed 0 bases and J shed 2 bases, with 11 bases lying between them. The CDR3 sequence is CASSQEPGRTYEQYF. The DNA of the CDR3 is TGCGCCAGCAGCCAAGAGCCAGGCAGAACCTACGAGCAGTACTTC.

The chain has TRBV2 and TRBJ1-1; no clear D gene. This CDR3 has 14 amino acids. Trimming took off 4 bases at V and 4 bases at J, with 13 bases between the two ends. The germline CDR1 and CDR2 sequences are SNHLY and FYNNEI. CDR3: CASSVVITSTEAFF. CDR3 in DNA: TGTGCCAGCAGTGTCGTCATAACATCCACTGAAGCTTTCTTT.

The chain recombines TRBV10-3 with TRBJ1-2, with D unclear. Germline assignment: CDR1 ENHRY and CDR2 SYGVKD. Trimming left V 0 bases short and J 5 bases short, with 10 bases between. CDR3 size: 14 residues. The CDR3 coding sequence is TGTGCCATCAGTGAGTCGAGCGTCAGATATGGCTACACCTTC. This sequence encodes CAISESSVRYGYTF.

This sequence joins TRBV18 and TRBJ1-4, with D perhaps TRBD1 (6 bases). Trimming stripped 5 bases from V and 11 bases from J, with 18 bases between. Germline V gives CDR1 KGHSH, CDR2 LQKENI. This CDR3 contains 14 residues. The CDR3, as DNA: TGTGCCAGCTCATTACAGGGCTCCCTTGATAAACTGTTTTTT. It translates to CASSLQGSLDKLFF.

This chain joins TRBV5-5 and TRBJ2-7; 12 positions agree with TRBD1. CDR1 and CDR2 from the germline V gene are SGHKS and YYEKEE (reference sequence). V lost 0 bases and J lost 5; bases outside the gene matches: 6. This CDR3 spans 16 amino acids. The CDR3 nucleotides read TGTGCCAGCAGCTTGGGGGGACAGGGGGCAGTCCACGAGCAGTACTTC. This codes for CASSLGGQGAVHEQYF.

Notes on this clone: The sample carries other DNA sequences with the same CDR3. V gene TRBV28 combines with J gene TRBJ2-7; D unresolved. V shed 6 bases and J shed 3 bases, with 3 bases lying between them. The CDR3 consists of 10 residues. Per germline, CDR1 MDHEN and CDR2 SYDVKM. CDR3 nucleotides: TGTGCCAGCAGCAACTACGAGCAGTACTTC. It encodes CASSNYEQYF.

V gene TRBV7-2 combines with J gene TRBJ1-2; D call uncertain. CDR3 length equals 14 residues. The germline V gene encodes CDR1 SGHTA and CDR2 FQGNSA. V was pared by 1 base and J by 8 bases, with 14 bases between. In nucleotides, the CDR3 is TGTGCCAGCAGCTTAGGCCGGCAGATGAGAGGCTACACCTTC. Protein product: CASSLGRQMRGYTF. The full variable domain, in which reference TRBV7-2 and TRBJ1-2 provide the parts outside the CDR3, is GAGVSQSPSNKVTEKGKDVELRCDPISGHTALYWYRQSLGQGLEFLIYFQGNSAPDKSGLPSDRFSAERTGGSVSTLTIQRTQQEDSAVYLCASSLGRQMRGYTFGSGTRLTVV.

This chain links TRBV11-1 with TRBJ2-7, with D hard to call. Looked up from germline, CDR1 is SGHAT and CDR2 is FQDESV (reference sequence). The CDR3 loop spans 15 amino acids. Trimming left V 0 bases short and J 2 bases short, with 11 bases between. CDR3 in amino acids: CASSLATSFAYEQYF. CDR3 in DNA: TGTGCCAGCAGCTTAGCCACCAGCTTTGCCTACGAGCAGTACTTC.

The V and J genes are TRBV18 and TRBJ2-5; TRBD2 is a possible D gene (6 bases). Deletions cut 2 bases from V and 1 base from J, with 11 bases between. CDR1 is KGHSH and CDR2 is LQKENI in the germline V gene. The CDR3 runs to 15 residues. In DNA form, the CDR3 reads TGTGCCAGCTCACCATTTATCGGGGGCCAAGAGACCCAGTACTTC. Translation gives CASSPFIGGQETQYF.

The V call is TRBV28, the J call TRBJ2-3; 7 bases line up with TRBD2. V gave up 8 bases and J gave up 4 bases; unmatched junction bases: 9. This CDR3 region has 14 residues. Germline assignment: CDR1 MDHEN and CDR2 SYDVKM. The CDR3 reads CASSKGGPPDTQYF. CDR3 sequence (DNA): TGTGCCAGCTCCAAGGGAGGGCCGCCAGATACGCAGTATTTT.

V and J are TRBV5-8 and TRBJ2-2, with D perhaps TRBD1 (6 bases). The CDR3 has 16 amino acids. Looked up from germline, CDR1 is SGHTS and CDR2 is YDEGEE. With 4 bases removed from V and 1 base from J, the gap between germline ends came to 14 bases. CDR3 region: CASSPTDRLNTGELFF. CDR3 DNA: TGTGCCAGCAGCCCCACAGACAGGCTGAACACCGGGGAGCTGTTTTTT.

The rearrangement links TRBV9 to TRBJ2-1; D remains ambiguous. CDR1 and CDR2 (germline): SGDLS, YYNGEE. This CDR3 is 16 amino acids long. V was clipped by 0 bases and J by 4 bases, with 14 bases between them. This CDR3 reads CASSVDPGHLYNEQFF. CDR3 DNA sequence: TGTGCCAGCAGCGTAGACCCAGGTCACTTATACAATGAGCAGTTCTTC.

The chain has TRBV5-1 and TRBJ2-7, with a possible D match to TRBD1 (5 bases). CDR1 and CDR2 (germline): SGHRS, YFSETQ. This CDR3 has 13 amino acids. V was cut by 4 bases and J by 3 bases, with 11 bases left in between. CDR3 DNA sequence: TGCGCCAGCAGCGGGCAGGGCAACTACGAGCAGTACTTC. Residues: CASSGQGNYEQYF. The whole variable domain, filled in from reference TRBV5-1 and TRBJ2-7, reads KAGVTQTPRYLIKTRGQQVTLSCSPISGHRSVSWYQQTPGQGLQFLFEYFSETQRNKGNFPGRFSGRQFSNSRSEMNVSTLELGDSALYLCASSGQGNYEQYFGPGTRLTVT.